This note documents a single TCR beta chain sequence. Its antigen remains unknown. This record belongs to a study of T cells after yellow fever vaccination. Study at large: Fractions of low cell number were prepared using SMART-Seq v4 Ultra Low Input.

General study findings and limits: In post-booster samples, most primary-vaccination clones reappeared (approximately 95% CD4, approximately 91% CD8).

Universal primer sites and UMIs were introduced during 5'RACE template-switching synthesis of TCR cDNA. TCRdb redid the calling of the 5' RACE reads with MiXCR, one entry per CDR3 protein. Altogether around 590,000 distinct CDR3 sequences are present, approximately 13% being singletons, with the ten largest covering more than 12%. V lost 6 bases and J 6 bases, leaving 15 bases between the germline ends. Germline CDR1 and CDR2: ENHRY and SYGVKD. This CDR3 spans 14 amino acids. The source was PBMCs, collected on the day of the yellow fever booster vaccination. V gene TRBV10-3 combines with J gene TRBJ1-5; TRBD1 is a possible D gene (5 bases). This sequence originates from a man aged 25-45 years who received the YFV17D yellow fever vaccine. CDR3 nucleotides: TGTGCCATCAGCCAGGACGGCGGGGGTCAGCCCCAGCATTTT. It is translated as CAISQDGGGQPQHF.